This T cell receptor beta chain comes out of a study of control samples from healthy donors and cancer patients. This clone has only a few counts. The repertoire was sequenced with immunoSEQ multiplex PCR; TCRdb's copy has only in-frame clones and lacks some. The sample consists of about 100,000 clones, about 90% of them appearing once. The CDR3 has 17 residues. The V segment lost 2 bases and the J segment 6 bases; nucleotides outside the gene matches: 14. From germline, CDR1 is SGDLS and CDR2 YYNGEE. The sequenced sample consisted of blood. The TCR comes from a woman between 45 and 60 years old in good health. The chain uses TRBV9 and TRBJ1-2; 9 bases fit TRBD1. The CDR3 DNA sequence: TGTGCCAGCAGCGTTCTCGCTGCGGGACAGGGATTCCATGGCTACACCTTC. It specifies CASSVLAAGQGFHGYTF.